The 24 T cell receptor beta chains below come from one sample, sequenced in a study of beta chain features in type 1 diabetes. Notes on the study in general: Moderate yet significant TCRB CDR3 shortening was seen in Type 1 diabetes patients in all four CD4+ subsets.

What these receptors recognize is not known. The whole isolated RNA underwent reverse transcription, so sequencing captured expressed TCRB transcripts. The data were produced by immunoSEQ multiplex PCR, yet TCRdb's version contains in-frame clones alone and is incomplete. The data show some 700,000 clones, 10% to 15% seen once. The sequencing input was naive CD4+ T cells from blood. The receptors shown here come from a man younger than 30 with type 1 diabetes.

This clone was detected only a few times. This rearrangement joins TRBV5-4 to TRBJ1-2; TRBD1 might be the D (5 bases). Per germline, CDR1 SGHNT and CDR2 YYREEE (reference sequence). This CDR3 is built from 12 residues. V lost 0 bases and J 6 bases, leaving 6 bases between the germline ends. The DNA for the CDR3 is TGTGCCAGCAGCTTGGCAGGGAATGGCTACACCTTC. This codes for CASSLAGNGYTF.

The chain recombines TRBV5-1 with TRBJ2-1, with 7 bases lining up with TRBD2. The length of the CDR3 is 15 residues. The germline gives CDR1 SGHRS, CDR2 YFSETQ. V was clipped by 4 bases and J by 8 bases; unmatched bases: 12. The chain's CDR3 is CASSPGTTPFHEQFF. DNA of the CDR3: TGCGCCAGCAGCCCGGGGACTACGCCGTTTCATGAGCAGTTCTTC.

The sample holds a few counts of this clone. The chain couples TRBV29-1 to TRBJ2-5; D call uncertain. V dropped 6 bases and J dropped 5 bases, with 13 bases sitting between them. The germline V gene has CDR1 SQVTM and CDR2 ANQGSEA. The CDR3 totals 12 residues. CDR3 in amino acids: CSVGSYGETQYF. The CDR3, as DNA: TGCAGCGTCGGCTCCTATGGGGAGACCCAGTACTTC.

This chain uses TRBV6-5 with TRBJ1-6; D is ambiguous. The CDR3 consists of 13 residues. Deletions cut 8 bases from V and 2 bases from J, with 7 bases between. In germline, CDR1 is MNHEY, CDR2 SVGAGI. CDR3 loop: CASRDPYNSPLHF. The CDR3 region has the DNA TGTGCCAGCCGGGATCCCTATAATTCACCCCTCCACTTT.

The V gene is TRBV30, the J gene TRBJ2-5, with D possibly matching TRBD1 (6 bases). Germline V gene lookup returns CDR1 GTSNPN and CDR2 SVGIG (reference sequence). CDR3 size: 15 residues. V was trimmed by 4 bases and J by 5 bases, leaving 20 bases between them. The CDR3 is CAWTPRRGGGETQYF. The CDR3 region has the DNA TGTGCCTGGACCCCCAGACGAGGGGGTGGTGAGACCCAGTACTTC.

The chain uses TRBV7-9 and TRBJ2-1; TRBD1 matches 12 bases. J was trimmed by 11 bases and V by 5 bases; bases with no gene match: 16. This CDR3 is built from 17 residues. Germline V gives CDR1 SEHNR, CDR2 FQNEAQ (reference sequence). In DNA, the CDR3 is TGTGCCAGCAGCCATCAGGCGGGACAGGGGGCGCTCGTCCAGCAGTTCTTC. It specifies CASSHQAGQGALVQQFF.

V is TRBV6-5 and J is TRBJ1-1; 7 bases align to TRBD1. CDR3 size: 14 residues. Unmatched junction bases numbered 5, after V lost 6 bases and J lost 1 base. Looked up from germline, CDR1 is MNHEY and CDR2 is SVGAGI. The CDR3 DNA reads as TGTGCCAGCAGGGTGACAGGGCCGAACACTGAAGCTTTCTTT. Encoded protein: CASRVTGPNTEAFF.

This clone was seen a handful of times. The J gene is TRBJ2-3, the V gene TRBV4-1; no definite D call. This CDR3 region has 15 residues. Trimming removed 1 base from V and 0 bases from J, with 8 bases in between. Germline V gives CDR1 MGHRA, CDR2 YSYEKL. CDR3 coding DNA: TGCGCCAGCAGCCAAGTACATTCTAGCACAGATACGCAGTATTTT. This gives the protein CASSQVHSSTDTQYF.

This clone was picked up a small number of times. The CDR3 loop is CAIPPRERVNSPLHF. In DNA form, the CDR3 reads TGTGCCATTCCACCTCGGGAGAGGGTAAATTCACCCCTCCACTTT. J is TRBJ1-6 and V is TRBV21-1. TRBV21-1 is a listed pseudogene. The CDR3 is 15 residues long.

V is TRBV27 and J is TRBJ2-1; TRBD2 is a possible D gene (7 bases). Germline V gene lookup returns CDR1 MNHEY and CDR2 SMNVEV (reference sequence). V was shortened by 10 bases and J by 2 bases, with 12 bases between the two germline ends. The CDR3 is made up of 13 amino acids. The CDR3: CATGGPTYNEQFF. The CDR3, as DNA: TGTGCCACCGGGGGGCCTACCTACAATGAGCAGTTCTTC.

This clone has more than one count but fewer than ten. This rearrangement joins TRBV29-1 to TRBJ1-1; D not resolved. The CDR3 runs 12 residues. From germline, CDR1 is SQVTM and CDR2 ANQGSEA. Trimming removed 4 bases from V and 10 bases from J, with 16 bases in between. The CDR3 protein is CSVAWSVDRAFF. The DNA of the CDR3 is TGCAGCGTTGCTTGGTCCGTGGATCGAGCTTTCTTT.

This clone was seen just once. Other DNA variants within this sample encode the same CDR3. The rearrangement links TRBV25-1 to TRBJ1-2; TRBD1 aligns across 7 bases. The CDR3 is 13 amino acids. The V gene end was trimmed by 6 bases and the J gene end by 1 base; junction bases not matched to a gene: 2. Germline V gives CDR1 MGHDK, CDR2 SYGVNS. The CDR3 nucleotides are TGTGCCAGCAGCCGGGACAGTAACTATGGCTACACCTTC. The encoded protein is CASSRDSNYGYTF.

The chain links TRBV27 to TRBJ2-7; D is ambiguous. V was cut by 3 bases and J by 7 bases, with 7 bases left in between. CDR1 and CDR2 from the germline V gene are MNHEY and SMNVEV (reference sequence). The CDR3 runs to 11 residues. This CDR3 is CASSLMGEQYF. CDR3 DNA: TGTGCCAGCAGTTTGATGGGGGAGCAGTACTTC.

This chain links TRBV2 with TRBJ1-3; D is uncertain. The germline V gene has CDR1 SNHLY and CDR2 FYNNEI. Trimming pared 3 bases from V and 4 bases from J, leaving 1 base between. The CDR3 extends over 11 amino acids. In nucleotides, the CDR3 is TGTGCCAGCAGTGACGGAAACACCATATATTTT. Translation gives CASSDGNTIYF.

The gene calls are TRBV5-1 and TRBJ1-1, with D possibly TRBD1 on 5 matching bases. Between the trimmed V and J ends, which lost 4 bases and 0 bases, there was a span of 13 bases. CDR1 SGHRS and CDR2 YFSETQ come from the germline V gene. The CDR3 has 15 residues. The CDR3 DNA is TGCGCCAGCAGCCGCTTCAGGGACTTGAACACTGAAGCTTTCTTT. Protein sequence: CASSRFRDLNTEAFF.

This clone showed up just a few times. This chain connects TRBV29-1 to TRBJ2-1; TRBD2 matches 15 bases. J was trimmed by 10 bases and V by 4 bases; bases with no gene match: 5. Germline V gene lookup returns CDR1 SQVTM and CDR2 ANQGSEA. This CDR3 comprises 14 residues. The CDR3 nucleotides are TGCAGCGTTGCCGCGGGACTAGCGGGGGGAGAGCAGTTCTTC. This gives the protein CSVAAGLAGGEQFF.

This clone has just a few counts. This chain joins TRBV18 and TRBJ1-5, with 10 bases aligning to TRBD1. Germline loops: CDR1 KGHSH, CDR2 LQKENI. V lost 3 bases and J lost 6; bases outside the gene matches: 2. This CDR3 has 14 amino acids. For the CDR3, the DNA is TGTGCCAGCTCACCGGGACAGGGGTTTCAGCCCCAGCATTTT. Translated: CASSPGQGFQPQHF.

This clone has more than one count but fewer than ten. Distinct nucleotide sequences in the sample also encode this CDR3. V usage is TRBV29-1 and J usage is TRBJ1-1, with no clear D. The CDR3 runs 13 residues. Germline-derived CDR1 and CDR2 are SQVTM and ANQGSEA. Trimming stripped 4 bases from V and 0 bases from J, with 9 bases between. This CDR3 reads CSVAGRLNTEAFF. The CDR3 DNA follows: TGCAGCGTTGCTGGCAGGTTGAACACTGAAGCTTTCTTT.

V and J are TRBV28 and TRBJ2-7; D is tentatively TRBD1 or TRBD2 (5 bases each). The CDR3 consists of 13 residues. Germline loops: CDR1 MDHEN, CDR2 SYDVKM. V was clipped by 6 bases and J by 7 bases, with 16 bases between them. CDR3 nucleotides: TGTGCCAGCAGAAGAATCGGGGCGAGGGAGCAGTACTTC. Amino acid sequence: CASRRIGAREQYF.

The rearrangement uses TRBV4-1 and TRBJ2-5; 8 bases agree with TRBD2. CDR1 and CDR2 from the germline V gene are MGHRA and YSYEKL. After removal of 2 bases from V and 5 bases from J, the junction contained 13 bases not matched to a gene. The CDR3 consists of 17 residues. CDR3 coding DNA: TGCGCCAGCAGCCAATCCGCCGACGACGGGGGGGTTGAGACCCAGTACTTC. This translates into CASSQSADDGGVETQYF.

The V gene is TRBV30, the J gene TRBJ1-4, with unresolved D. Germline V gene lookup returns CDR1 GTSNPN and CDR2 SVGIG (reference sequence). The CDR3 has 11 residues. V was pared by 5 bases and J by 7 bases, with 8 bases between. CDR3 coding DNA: TGTGCCTGGGGGTTTGGTGAAAAACTGTTTTTT. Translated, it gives CAWGFGEKLFF. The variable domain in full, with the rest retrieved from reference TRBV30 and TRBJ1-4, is SQTIHQWPATLVQPVGSPLSLECTVEGTSNPNLYWYRQAAGRGLQLLFYSVGIGQISSEVPQNLSASRPQDRQFILSSKKLLLSDSGFYLCAWGFGEKLFFGSGTQLSVL.

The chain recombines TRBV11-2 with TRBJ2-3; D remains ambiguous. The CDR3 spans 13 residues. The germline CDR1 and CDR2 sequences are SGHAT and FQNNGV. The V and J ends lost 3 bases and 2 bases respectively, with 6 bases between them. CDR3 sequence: CASSFTNTDTQYF. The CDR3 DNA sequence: TGTGCCAGCAGCTTCACGAACACAGATACGCAGTATTTT.

The CDR3 sequence: CASRQGGRTEAFF. The CDR3 coding sequence is TGCGCCAGCCGACAGGGTGGGCGGACTGAAGCTTTCTTT. The gene calls are TRBV10-1 and TRBJ1-1; TRBD1 matches at 7 bases. In germline, CDR1 is WNHNN, CDR2 SYGVQD (reference sequence). V lost 8 bases, J lost 5 bases, and 8 bases stayed unmatched. The CDR3 covers 13 residues.

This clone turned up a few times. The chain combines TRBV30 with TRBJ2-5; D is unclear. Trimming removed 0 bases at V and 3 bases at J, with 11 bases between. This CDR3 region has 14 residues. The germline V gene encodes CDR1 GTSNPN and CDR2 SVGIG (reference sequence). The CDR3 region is CAWSVTVKKETQYF. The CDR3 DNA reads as TGTGCCTGGAGTGTAACGGTAAAGAAAGAGACCCAGTACTTC.